These 18 T cell receptor beta chains came from one sample sequenced in a study of blood T cells in healthy people across ages. Together with a sample-barcoded 5' primer, a J-beta primer mix was included in a second PCR lasting roughly 6 to 12 cycles. TCRdb fed the 5' RACE reads into MiXCR, producing one record per CDR3 protein. This sample has roughly 700,000 distinct CDR3 sequences; 32% occur once, and the top ten carry roughly 14%. What was sequenced was blood. All receptors derive from a woman of 80 years or more in good health.

This clonotype was picked up many times. The chain has TRBV12-3 or TRBV12-4 and TRBJ1-5; 9 nucleotides line up with TRBD1. V dropped 6 bases and J dropped 4; count of bases not matched to a gene: 10. CDR3 length: 16 amino acids. Here the CDR3 reads CASSETGGSGNQPQHF. The CDR3 bases are TGTGCCAGCAGCGAAACAGGGGGCAGCGGTAATCAGCCCCAGCATTTT.

In this sample, this clonotype turned up many times. V is TRBV20-1 and J is TRBJ2-3, with 11 bases matching TRBD2. V lost 7 bases, J lost 5 bases, and 5 bases stayed unmatched. There are 13 residues in the CDR3. Germline assignment: CDR1 DFQATT and CDR2 SNEGSKA (reference sequence). CDR3: CSGASGRIDTQYF. In DNA form, the CDR3 reads TGCAGTGGGGCTAGCGGGAGGATAGATACGCAGTATTTT.

In this sample, this clonotype turned up a few times. Just one base apart from a much larger clone, this may be a read error. The chain combines TRBV7-2 with TRBJ2-7, with D unresolved. The CDR3 consists of 15 residues. The V end lost 1 base, the J end lost 7 bases, and 17 bases lay between the germline ends. Germline V gene lookup returns CDR1 SGHTA and CDR2 FQGNSA. The CDR3 spells CASSLDRAEYNEQYF. The CDR3 DNA reads as TGTGCCAGCAGCTTAGATAGGGCGGAGTACAATGAGCAGTACTTC.

As concerns this clonotype: A much larger clone lies a single base off, so this may be a read error. This rearrangement joins TRBV10-3 to TRBJ2-7; no clear D. The J call may not be correct, given that the DNA end is closer to TRBJ2-5. This CDR3 is 13 amino acids long. The germline V gene has CDR1 ENHRY and CDR2 SYGVKD. The CDR3 loop is CAISESPRETQYF. CDR3 DNA: TGTGCCATCAGTGAGTCACCACGCGAGACCCAGTACTTC.

The chain uses TRBV30 and TRBJ1-1, with D perhaps matching TRBD1 (6 bases). The CDR3 has 12 amino acids. The germline gives CDR1 GTSNPN, CDR2 SVGIG (reference sequence). V lost 7 bases, J lost 4 bases, and 13 bases lay in between. The chain's CDR3 is CASRQVGTEAFF. The CDR3 DNA reads as TGTGCCTCCCGACAGGTGGGCACTGAAGCTTTCTTT.

This clonotype was detected ten times or more. V usage is TRBV30 and J usage is TRBJ2-1; the match to TRBD2 covers 7 bases. The CDR3 covers 14 residues. Per germline, CDR1 GTSNPN and CDR2 SVGIG (reference sequence). Germline trimming cut 4 bases from V and 3 bases from J; bases unmatched to any gene: 6. The CDR3 loop reads CAWNEGEGYNEQFF. In DNA, the CDR3 is TGTGCCTGGAACGAAGGGGAGGGCTACAATGAGCAGTTCTTC.

In its sample, this clonotype was seen many times. V and J are TRBV12-3 or TRBV12-4 and TRBJ2-2; D is uncertain. CDR3 length equals 12 residues. V lost 3 bases, J lost 7 bases, and 6 bases lay in between. The CDR3 sequence is CASSLINGELFF. The DNA for the CDR3 is TGTGCCAGCAGTTTGATAAACGGGGAGCTGTTTTTT.

Regarding this clonotype: Sequence at one end of the junction differs from germline and may be a read error. The chain combines TRBV7-8 with TRBJ1-5; no definite D call. Germline CDR1 and CDR2: SGHVS and FQNEAQ. The CDR3 loop spans 14 amino acids. CDR3 sequence (DNA): TGTACCAGCAGCCAAGACGGGCCGAATCAGCCCCAGCATTTT. Its translation is CTSSQDGPNQPQHF.

Regarding this clonotype: A clone one base away is much larger, so this may be a read error. This CDR3 reads CATSDPRAGGYNEQFF. The CDR3 DNA reads TGTGCCACCAGTGATCCTCGAGCGGGGGGTTACAATGAGCAGTTCTTC. The chain has TRBV24-1 and TRBJ2-1; the match to TRBD2 covers 9 bases. The CDR3 covers 16 residues. The ends lost 3 bases at V and 4 bases at J; junction bases unmatched: 6. Germline CDR1 KGHDR, CDR2 SFDVKD.

This clonotype was counted a single time. A clone one base away is much larger, so this may be a read error. The CDR3 does not end in the conserved phenylalanine or tryptophan, so this is likely a read error. This chain links TRBV24-1 with TRBJ1-5, with TRBD1 matching 8 bases. The CDR3 is 12 amino acids. Per the germline V gene, CDR1 is KGHDR and CDR2 is SFDVKD. With 9 bases clipped from V and 5 bases from J, the junction kept 2 bases outside the gene matches. DNA of the CDR3: TGTGCCACCGGGACAGGAGATCAGCCCCAGCATTTG. Residues: CATGTGDQPQHL.

Ten or more counts support this clonotype. The chain has TRBV7-3 and TRBJ2-2; 8 positions agree with TRBD2. Looked up from germline, CDR1 is SGHTA and CDR2 is FQGTGA. After removal of 4 bases from V and 5 bases from J, the junction contained 3 bases not matched to a gene. The CDR3 loop spans 14 amino acids. The chain's CDR3 is CASSSGGRTGELFF. The DNA of the CDR3 is TGTGCCAGCAGCTCGGGGGGGAGAACCGGGGAGCTGTTTTTT.

This clonotype was recorded many times. The rearrangement uses TRBV12-3 or TRBV12-4 and TRBJ2-4, with TRBD2 as a possible D gene (6 bases). The CDR3 is 15 residues long. Trimming stripped 7 bases from V and 1 base from J, with 14 bases between. This chain's CDR3 is CASNPGGRAKNIQYF. The CDR3 DNA reads as TGTGCCAGCAACCCCGGGGGTCGGGCCAAAAACATTCAGTACTTC.

Notes on this clonotype: A much larger clone differs from this one at a single base, so this may be a read error. The chain joins TRBV29-1 to TRBJ2-1; 7 bases are shared with TRBD2. With 3 bases clipped from V and 8 bases from J, the junction kept 10 bases outside the gene matches. The CDR3 extends over 14 amino acids. Per germline, CDR1 SQVTM and CDR2 ANQGSEA. CDR3 coding DNA: TGCAGCGTTGAGCCCCGGACTAGTCGCTATGAGCAGTTCTTC. This codes for CSVEPRTSRYEQFF.

This clonotype came up many times. The chain carries TRBV6-2 or TRBV6-3 and TRBJ2-6; TRBD2 is a possible D gene (6 bases). CDR1 is MNHEY and CDR2 is SVGEGT in the germline V gene. Trimming left V 4 bases short and J 2 bases short, with 12 bases between. This CDR3 contains 16 residues. CDR3 DNA: TGTGCCAGCAGTTCAATAGCGGCGGCTGGGGCCAACGTCCTGACTTTC. It is translated as CASSSIAAAGANVLTF.

The V gene is TRBV5-1, the J gene TRBJ1-1; D gene uncertain. Germline lookup yields CDR1 SGHRS and CDR2 YFSETQ. The CDR3 runs 17 residues. V gave up 2 bases and J gave up 0 bases, with 17 bases separating them. CDR3 sequence: CASSLRTGTLMNTEAFF. In DNA form, the CDR3 reads TGCGCCAGCAGCTTACGGACGGGTACCCTTATGAACACTGAAGCTTTCTTT.

For this clonotype: This clone may be a read error of a much larger clone one base away. V is TRBV5-1 and J is TRBJ1-6; no firm D call. Germline lookup yields CDR1 SGHRS and CDR2 YFSETQ. There are 15 residues in the CDR3. In nucleotides, the CDR3 is TGCACCAGCAGCTTGGGCCAGGCCTATAATTCACCCCTCCACTTT. Its protein is CTSSLGQAYNSPLHF.

This clonotype has more than one count but fewer than ten. V usage is TRBV5-5 and J usage is TRBJ1-4, with D unclear. With 4 bases removed from V and 7 bases from J, the gap between germline ends came to 17 bases. CDR1 is SGHKS and CDR2 is YYEKEE in the germline V gene (reference sequence). The CDR3 is made up of 15 amino acids. The CDR3 region is CASSREIRASEKLFF. CDR3 coding DNA: TGTGCCAGCAGCCGGGAGATAAGGGCTAGTGAAAAACTGTTTTTT.

This clonotype has only a few counts. The chain recombines TRBV3-1 with TRBJ1-2, with unresolved D. Deletions cut 4 bases from V and 6 bases from J, with 12 bases between. The length of the CDR3 is 13 residues. The germline CDR1 and CDR2 sequences are LGHDT and YNNKEL (reference sequence). CDR3 in DNA: TGTGCCAGCAGCCTCGGGAGGAAGAATGGCTACACCTTC. Its protein product is CASSLGRKNGYTF.